The 16 T cell receptor beta chains reported below all come from one sample, sequenced in a study of T-cell memory formation after mild COVID-19. In TCRdb, the 5' RACE reads were re-called with MiXCR into one record per CDR3 protein. The sample consists of over 300,000 distinct CDR3 sequences, about 20% of them appearing once. Source material: PBMCs or a T cell subset sorted from them (not recorded which). The origin of the receptors is a man between 18 and 29 years old who had mild COVID-19 (a few samples of this study predate the infection). Cell type and time point are not known.

The V gene is TRBV10-2, the J gene TRBJ2-1; D is unclear. Germline V gene sequence: CDR1 WSHSY, CDR2 SAAADI. V was shortened by 0 bases and J by 9 bases, with 3 bases between the two germline ends. This CDR3 contains 11 residues. In DNA form, the CDR3 reads TGCGCCAGCAGTGAGTCGAGTGAGCAGTTCTTC. This encodes CASSESSEQFF.

The chain couples TRBV5-1 to TRBJ1-1; possible D gene TRBD1, 6 bases. The CDR3 totals 14 residues. Trimming pared 0 bases from V and 7 bases from J, leaving 13 bases between. Germline loops: CDR1 SGHRS, CDR2 YFSETQ. This CDR3 reads CASSLGGLYNEAFF. CDR3 bases: TGCGCCAGCAGCTTGGGGGGGCTCTACAATGAAGCTTTCTTT.

This clonotype was counted a few times. J is TRBJ2-5 and V is TRBV4-2, with a tentative D call TRBD2 (5 bases). Looked up from germline, CDR1 is LGHNA and CDR2 is YNFKEQ. The CDR3 extends over 16 amino acids. With 1 base removed from V and 5 bases from J, the gap between germline ends came to 17 bases. In nucleotides, the CDR3 is TGTGCCAGCAGCCAAGGGGAAGCGACCAGAGGGGAGACCCAGTACTTC. Residues: CASSQGEATRGETQYF.

This chain joins TRBV7-9 and TRBJ2-1; D remains ambiguous. This CDR3 is built from 12 residues. V was shortened by 5 bases and J by 7 bases, with 9 bases between the two germline ends. Germline CDR1 and CDR2: SEHNR and FQNEAQ (reference sequence). CDR3 coding DNA: TGTGCCAGCAGCCCTCTAGAGAATGAGCAGTTCTTC. It specifies CASSPLENEQFF.

The chain couples TRBV7-3 to TRBJ2-5; D call uncertain. Germline V gives CDR1 SGHTA, CDR2 FQGTGA. The CDR3 runs to 13 residues. Trimming took off 5 bases at V and 5 bases at J, with 12 bases between the two ends. The DNA for the CDR3 is TGTGCCAGCAGCCCCGGATCAGCGGAGACCCAGTACTTC. Protein sequence: CASSPGSAETQYF.

CDR3 DNA sequence: TGTGCCAGCACCGTCCCGGGACTAGCGGGGGGCTCCTACAATGAGCAGTTCTTC. This sequence encodes CASTVPGLAGGSYNEQFF. The V and J genes are TRBV7-9 and TRBJ2-1, with 15 nucleotides matching TRBD2. Germline V gene lookup returns CDR1 SEHNR and CDR2 FQNEAQ (reference sequence). V gave up 7 bases and J gave up 0 bases; unmatched junction bases: 7. The CDR3 totals 18 residues.

The V call is TRBV7-9, the J call TRBJ2-5; 10 bases match TRBD2. The CDR3 is made up of 15 amino acids. Germline V lookup: CDR1 SEHNR, CDR2 FQNEAQ (reference sequence). Trimming removed 5 bases from V and 2 bases from J; junction bases left unmatched: 5. The CDR3 spells CASSHGTSEQETQYF. In DNA, the CDR3 is TGTGCCAGCAGCCATGGGACTAGCGAGCAAGAGACCCAGTACTTC.

In this sample, this clonotype turned up a few times. This sequence joins TRBV20-1 and TRBJ1-3, with no clear D. V was pared by 3 bases and J by 4 bases, with 4 bases between. This CDR3 is built from 11 residues. Germline V gene lookup returns CDR1 DFQATT and CDR2 SNEGSKA (reference sequence). In DNA, the CDR3 is TGCAGTGCTAGGCTCGGAAACACCATATATTTT. Translation: CSARLGNTIYF.

The rearrangement joins TRBV20-1 to TRBJ2-7; TRBD1 agrees at 7 bases. CDR3 length: 13 amino acids. The junction had 5 bases not matched to a gene; V was cut back by 3 bases and J by 3 bases. The germline V gene has CDR1 DFQATT and CDR2 SNEGSKA (reference sequence). DNA of the CDR3: TGCAGTGCTAGCCTAGGGACAGTCTACGAGCAGTACTTC. Protein: CSASLGTVYEQYF.

This chain connects TRBV7-9 to TRBJ1-4; D possibly corresponds to TRBD1 (6 bases). This CDR3 region has 13 residues. V was pared by 5 bases and J by 7 bases, with 11 bases between. Germline loops: CDR1 SEHNR, CDR2 FQNEAQ (reference sequence). The CDR3 spells CASSGGPREKLFF. In DNA form, the CDR3 reads TGTGCCAGCAGCGGGGGGCCCCGTGAAAAACTGTTTTTT.

This clonotype was seen only a few times. This chain uses TRBV10-3 with TRBJ1-3; D may be TRBD1 (5 bases). This CDR3 has 17 residues. Germline CDR1 ENHRY, CDR2 SYGVKD. Trimming shortened V by 0 bases and J by 0 bases, and 12 bases separated the two germline ends. The CDR3 region is CAISESGPGGSGNTIYF. CDR3 bases: TGTGCCATCAGTGAGTCGGGCCCCGGGGGCTCTGGAAACACCATATATTTT.

A few counts support this clonotype. The chain employs TRBV7-6 and TRBJ2-1, with 11 bases that match TRBD1. Germline lookup yields CDR1 SGHVS and CDR2 FNYEAQ. Trimming took 6 bases from V and 4 from J; bases not matched to a gene: 2. The CDR3 is 14 residues long. Here the CDR3 DNA reads TGTGCCAGCAGAGGGACAGGGGGATACAATGAGCAGTTCTTC. Translated, it gives CASRGTGGYNEQFF.

This clonotype was detected only a few times. V gene TRBV12-3 or TRBV12-4 combines with J gene TRBJ2-5, with 8 bases identical to TRBD1. The V segment lost 6 bases and the J segment 0 bases; nucleotides outside the gene matches: 6. The CDR3 has 15 amino acids. This CDR3 is CASSPRTGYQETQYF. The CDR3 nucleotides are TGTGCCAGCAGCCCGCGGACAGGGTACCAAGAGACCCAGTACTTC.

This clonotype was observed a few times. V and J are TRBV7-8 and TRBJ1-2; the match to TRBD1 covers 7 bases. CDR3 length: 15 residues. V was clipped by 8 bases and J by 2 bases; unmatched bases: 11. CDR1 is SGHVS, CDR2 FQNEAQ, per germline. The CDR3 DNA reads TGTGCCAGCCGAACCGCTCGGACAGGAAACTATGGCTACACCTTC. It specifies CASRTARTGNYGYTF.

This clonotype was seen a handful of times. The rearrangement joins TRBV20-1 to TRBJ2-7; 10 bases match TRBD1. From germline, CDR1 is DFQATT and CDR2 SNEGSKA (reference sequence). Trimming took 5 bases from V and 6 from J; bases not matched to a gene: 10. The CDR3 totals 14 residues. The CDR3: CSAVRDRGFGEQYV. The CDR3 DNA is TGCAGTGCTGTCCGGGACAGGGGATTTGGCGAGCAGTACGTC.

The chain carries TRBV21-1 and TRBJ2-7; the D segment call TRBD1 is taken from the table without a DNA check. TRBV21-1 is an annotated pseudogene. CDR3 size: 11 residues. CDR3 DNA: TGTGCCGGGTACAGGGGCTACGAGCAGTACGTC. This gives the protein CAGYRGYEQYV.